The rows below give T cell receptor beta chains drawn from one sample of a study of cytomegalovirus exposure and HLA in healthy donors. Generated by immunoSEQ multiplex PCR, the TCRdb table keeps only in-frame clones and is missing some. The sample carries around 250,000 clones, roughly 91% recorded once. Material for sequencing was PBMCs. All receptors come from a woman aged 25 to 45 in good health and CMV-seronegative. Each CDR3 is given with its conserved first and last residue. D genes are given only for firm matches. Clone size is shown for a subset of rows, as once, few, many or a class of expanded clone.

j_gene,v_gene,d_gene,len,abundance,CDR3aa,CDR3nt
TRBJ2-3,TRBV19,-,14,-,CASSMRGGADTQYF,TGTGCCAGTAGTATGCGAGGGGGAGCTGATACGCAGTATTTT
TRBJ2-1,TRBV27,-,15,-,CASSPRDFAYNEQFF,TGTGCCAGCAGTCCGCGGGATTTCGCCTACAATGAGCAGTTCTTC
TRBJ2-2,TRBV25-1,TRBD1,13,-,CASRPGGSGELFF,TGTGCCAGCAGGCCAGGGGGATCCGGGGAGCTGTTTTTT
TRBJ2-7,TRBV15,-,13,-,CATSRDGGREQYF,TGTGCCACCAGCAGAGATGGAGGCAGGGAGCAGTACTTC
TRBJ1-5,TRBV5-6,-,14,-,CASSLVGDNQPQHF,TGTGCCAGCAGCTTGGTGGGGGACAATCAGCCCCAGCATTTT
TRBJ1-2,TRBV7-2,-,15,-,CASSFGREVIYGYTF,TGTGCCAGCAGCTTTGGCAGGGAGGTAATCTATGGCTACACCTTC
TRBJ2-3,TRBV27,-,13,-,CASSWAGTDTQYF,TGTGCCAGCAGTTGGGCAGGGACAGATACGCAGTATTTT
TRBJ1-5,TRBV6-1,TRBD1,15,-,CASSIQGADNQPQHF,TGTGCCAGCAGTATCCAGGGGGCGGACAATCAGCCCCAGCATTTT
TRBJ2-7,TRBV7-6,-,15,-,CASSLEAGVAYEQYF,TGTGCCAGCAGCTTAGAAGCAGGGGTTGCCTACGAGCAGTACTTC
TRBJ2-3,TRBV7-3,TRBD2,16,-,CASSSRLAASTDTQYF,TGTGCCAGCAGCTCCAGACTAGCCGCTAGCACAGATACGCAGTATTTT
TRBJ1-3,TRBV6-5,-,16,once,CASSSFYEGVGNTIYF,TGTGCCAGCAGTTCCTTTTATGAGGGGGTGGGCAACACCATATATTTT
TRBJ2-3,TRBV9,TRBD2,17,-,CASSVALEGGSGDTQYF,TGTGCCAGCAGCGTAGCTCTCGAGGGAGGGTCCGGAGATACGCAGTATTTT
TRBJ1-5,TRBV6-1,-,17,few,CASSDQSGGHINQPQHF,TGTGCCAGCAGTGATCAGTCCGGCGGCCATATCAATCAGCCCCAGCATTTT
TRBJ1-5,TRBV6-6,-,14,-,CASSPAQGNQPQHF,TGTGCCAGCAGCCCCGCGCAGGGCAATCAGCCCCAGCATTTT
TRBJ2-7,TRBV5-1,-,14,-,CASSLSSDSYEQYF,TGCGCCAGCAGCTTGTCTTCGGATTCCTACGAGCAGTACTTC
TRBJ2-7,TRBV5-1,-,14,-,CASSWRFGPYEQYF,TGCGCCAGCAGCTGGAGATTCGGCCCCTACGAGCAGTACTTC
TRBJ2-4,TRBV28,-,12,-,CATRIAKNIQYF,TGTGCCACACGGATAGCCAAAAACATTCAGTACTTC
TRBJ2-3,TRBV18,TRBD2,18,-,CASSPPSLLAGSTDTQYF,TGTGCCAGCTCACCACCGTCCCTACTAGCGGGATCCACAGATACGCAGTATTTT
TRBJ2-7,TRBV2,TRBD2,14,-,CASYLAGGPYEQYF,TGTGCCAGCTATCTAGCGGGAGGACCCTACGAGCAGTACTTC
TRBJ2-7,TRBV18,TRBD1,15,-,CASSPVSTGAYEQYF,TGTGCCAGCTCACCGGTTTCGACAGGGGCCTACGAGCAGTACTTC
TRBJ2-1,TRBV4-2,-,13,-,CASSLDTYNEQFF,TGTGCCAGCAGCCTCGACACCTACAATGAGCAGTTCTTC
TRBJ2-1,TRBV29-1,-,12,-,CSGGSLYNEQFF,TGCAGCGGCGGGTCTCTTTACAATGAGCAGTTCTTC
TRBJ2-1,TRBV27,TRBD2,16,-,CASRGRIAGGGYEQFF,TGTGCCAGCAGAGGTCGCATAGCGGGAGGGGGATATGAGCAGTTCTTC
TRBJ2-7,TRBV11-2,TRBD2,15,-,CASSSDGLAGYEQYF,TGTGCCAGCAGCTCGGACGGACTAGCGGGATACGAGCAGTACTTC
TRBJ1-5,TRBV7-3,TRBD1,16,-,CASSPIPGQGGQPQHF,TGTGCCAGCAGCCCCATACCTGGACAGGGCGGGCAGCCCCAGCATTTT
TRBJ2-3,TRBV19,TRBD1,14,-,CATDGDSLADTQYF,TGTGCCACCGACGGGGACAGTCTTGCAGATACGCAGTATTTT
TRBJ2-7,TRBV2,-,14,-,CASSDVDNSYEQYF,TGTGCCAGCAGTGATGTGGACAACTCCTACGAGCAGTACTTC
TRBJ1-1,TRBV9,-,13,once,CASSAGAGTEAFF,TGTGCCAGTTCCGCGGGGGCGGGTACTGAAGCTTTCTTT
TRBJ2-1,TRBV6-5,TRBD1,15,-,CASRSTDRRYNEQFF,TGTGCCAGCAGGAGCACGGACAGGAGATACAATGAGCAGTTCTTC
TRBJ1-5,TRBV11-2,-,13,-,CASSLGVLQPQHF,TGTGCCAGCAGCTTAGGAGTGCTACAGCCCCAGCATTTT
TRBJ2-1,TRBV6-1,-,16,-,CASSDQRRDPYNEQFF,TGTGCCAGCAGTGATCAGAGGCGGGACCCATACAATGAGCAGTTCTTC
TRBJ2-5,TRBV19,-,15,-,CASSPFTGIQETQYF,TGTGCCAGTAGTCCATTCACAGGGATCCAAGAGACCCAGTACTTC
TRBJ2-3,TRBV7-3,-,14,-,CASSLMGGTDTQYF,TGTGCCAGCAGCTTAATGGGGGGCACAGATACGCAGTATTTT
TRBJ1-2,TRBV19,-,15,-,CASSTHWTAPVGYTF,TGTGCCAGTAGTACACATTGGACAGCGCCCGTTGGCTACACCTTC
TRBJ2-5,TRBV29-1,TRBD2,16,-,CSVGILTSVIQETQYF,TGCAGCGTTGGGATCTTGACTAGCGTTATACAAGAGACCCAGTACTTC
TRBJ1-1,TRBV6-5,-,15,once,CASSTYPRGNTEAFF,TGTGCCAGCAGTACCTACCCGAGGGGCAACACTGAAGCTTTCTTT
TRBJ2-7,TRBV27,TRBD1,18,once,CASSLSALSGQGAYEQYF,TGTGCCAGCAGTTTATCCGCGCTCTCGGGACAGGGGGCCTACGAGCAGTACTTC
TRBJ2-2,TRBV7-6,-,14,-,CASSLGAGTGELFF,TGTGCCAGCAGCTTAGGGGCCGGGACCGGGGAGCTGTTTTTT
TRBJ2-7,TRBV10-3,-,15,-,CAISEYQGLSYEQYF,TGTGCCATCAGTGAGTACCAGGGCCTCTCCTACGAGCAGTACTTC
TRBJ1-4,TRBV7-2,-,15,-,CASSLSQGPNEKLFF,TGTGCCAGCAGCTTATCTCAGGGGCCTAATGAAAAACTGTTTTTT
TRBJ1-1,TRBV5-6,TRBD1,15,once,CASSRRRTGGTEAFF,TGTGCCAGCAGCCGTCGGCGGACAGGGGGCACTGAAGCTTTCTTT
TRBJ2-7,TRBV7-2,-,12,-,CASSPGPLEQYF,TGTGCCAGCAGCCCGGGACCGCTCGAGCAGTACTTC
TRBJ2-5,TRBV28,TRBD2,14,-,CASRGTSGSETQYF,TGTGCCAGCAGGGGGACTAGCGGGAGTGAGACCCAGTACTTC
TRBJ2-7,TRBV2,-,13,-,CANLDRGRYEQYF,TGTGCCAACCTGGACAGAGGACGGTACGAGCAGTACTTC
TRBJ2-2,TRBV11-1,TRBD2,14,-,CASSFSGSTGELFF,TGTGCCAGCAGCTTTAGCGGGAGCACCGGGGAGCTGTTTTTT
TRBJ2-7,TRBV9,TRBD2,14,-,CASSVSGRTNEQYF,TGTGCCAGCAGCGTAAGCGGGAGGACCAACGAGCAGTACTTC
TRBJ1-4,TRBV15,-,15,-,CATSREGQPGEKLFF,TGTGCCACCAGCAGAGAAGGTCAACCCGGTGAAAAACTGTTTTTT
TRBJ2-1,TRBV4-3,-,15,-,CASSQERSPYNEQFF,TGCGCCAGCAGCCAAGAACGATCCCCCTACAATGAGCAGTTCTTC
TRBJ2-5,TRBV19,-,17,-,CASNNGRGRTLQETQYF,TGTGCCAGTAACAACGGGCGGGGACGGACTCTCCAAGAGACCCAGTACTTC
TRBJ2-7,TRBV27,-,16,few,CASRTLTLNSPYEQYF,TGTGCCAGCAGAACCTTAACTCTCAACTCGCCCTACGAGCAGTACTTC
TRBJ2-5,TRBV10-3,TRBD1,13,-,CAISAQGAETQYF,TGTGCCATCAGCGCCCAGGGGGCCGAGACCCAGTACTTC
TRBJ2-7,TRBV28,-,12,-,CASSLNSYEQYF,TGTGCCAGCAGTTTAAATTCCTACGAGCAGTACTTC
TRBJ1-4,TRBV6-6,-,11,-,CASKGDEKLFF,TGTGCCAGCAAAGGGGATGAAAAACTGTTTTTT
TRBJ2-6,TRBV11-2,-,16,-,CASSTNRPRRANVLTF,TGTGCCAGCAGCACAAATCGACCCCGCAGGGCCAACGTCCTGACTTTC
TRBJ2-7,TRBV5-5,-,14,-,CASSLADVSYEQYF,TGTGCCAGCAGCTTGGCGGACGTTTCCTACGAGCAGTACTTC
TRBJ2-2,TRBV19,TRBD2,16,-,CASSIVAGGGTGELFF,TGTGCCAGTAGTATAGTAGCGGGAGGAGGCACCGGGGAGCTGTTTTTT
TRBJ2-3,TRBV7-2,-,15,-,CASSLVWRPGDTQYF,TGTGCCAGCAGCCTAGTATGGCGGCCAGGGGATACGCAGTATTTT
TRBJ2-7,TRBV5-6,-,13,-,CASSLGHGRQQYF,TGTGCCAGCAGCTTGGGTCACGGGCGGCAGCAGTACTTC
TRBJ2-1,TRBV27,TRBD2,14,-,CASSSLAEYNEQFF,TGTGCCAGCAGTTCACTAGCGGAGTACAATGAGCAGTTCTTC